This TCR beta chain was captured by sequencing in a study of OX40 agonist ivuxolimab in advanced cancers. Study overall: Prior checkpoint blockade (anti-PD-1, anti-PD-L1 or anti-CTLA-4) was permitted; approximately 41% had it.

Generated by immunoSEQ multiplex PCR, the TCRdb table keeps only in-frame clones and is missing some. The repertoire holds 100,000 or so clones, with approximately 80% as singletons. The germline V and J ends were trimmed by 2 bases and 10 bases, with 9 bases remaining between them. The CDR3 has 13 residues. CDR1 is SGHAT and CDR2 is FQNNGV in the germline V gene. The receptor was derived from an adult with an advanced solid tumor such as melanoma, head and neck, liver or kidney cancer. The sample here was CD4+ or CD8+ T cells sorted from blood, taken in a trial of the OX40 agonist ivuxolimab. V is TRBV11-2 and J is TRBJ1-6; unclear D gene. CDR3 sequence (DNA): TGTGCCAGCAGCTTACCCTATAGGTCACCCCTCCACTTT. Encoded protein: CASSLPYRSPLHF.